Included here is one T cell receptor (beta chain) sequence, with context. This entry comes from a study of blood T cell repertoires in COVID-19. Per germline, CDR1 LGHNT and CDR2 FRNRAP. Trimming cost V 6 bases and J 2 bases; bases outside gene matches: 3. CDR3 length: 13 residues. Here immunoSEQ multiplex PCR was the method, and the copy in TCRdb shows in-frame clones only, minus some. Of some 150,000 clones listed, approximately 90% are singletons. V usage is TRBV12-5 and J usage is TRBJ2-5, with 7 bases identical to TRBD1. Sequencing was carried out using peripheral blood. The TCR comes from a woman aged 60-75 years with active or convalescent COVID-19. CDR3 DNA sequence: TGTGCTAGTGGACGGGACAGACAAGAGACCCAGTACTTC. The encoded protein is CASGRDRQETQYF.